One sample yielded the 18 T cell receptor beta chains listed below, sequenced in a study of Ad26.COV2.S vaccination and SARS-CoV-2 variants. Generated by immunoSEQ multiplex PCR, the TCRdb table keeps only in-frame clones and is missing some. Here the sample spans fewer than 500,000 clones, over 75% being singletons. The treatment here: roughly 18 received Ad26.COV2.S at low or high dose, single or two shots; several received placebo; per-sample allocation not given. Specimens were obtained on day 63 following the first vaccine or placebo injection. The source material was peripheral blood, sampled in a trial of Ad26.COV2.S vaccine versus placebo. Receptors originate from a person between 18 and 59 years old who received the Ad26.COV2.S COVID-19 vaccine or a placebo.

This clone has only one observation. In nucleotides, the CDR3 is TGTGCCAGCAGCGCCTATGGGGGCACTGAAGCTTTCTTT. Translation gives CASSAYGGTEAFF. The V gene is TRBV7-3, the J gene TRBJ1-1, with D possibly TRBD1 on 5 matching bases. Germline V gene data show CDR1 as SGHTA and CDR2 as FQGTGA. This CDR3 region has 13 residues. The germline V and J ends were trimmed by 5 bases and 4 bases, with 11 bases remaining between them. The whole variable domain, filled in from reference TRBV7-3 and TRBJ1-1, reads GAGVSQTPSNKVTEKGKYVELRCDPISGHTALYWYRQSLGQGPEFLIYFQGTGAADDSGLPNDRFFAVRPEGSVSTLKIQRTERGDSAVYLCASSAYGGTEAFFGQGTRLTVV.

The CDR3 spells CASSYSSGSWVTQYF. The CDR3 DNA is TGTGCCAGCAGTTACTCGAGTGGGAGCTGGGTGACCCAGTACTTC. The V call is TRBV6-5, the J call TRBJ2-5, with D possibly matching TRBD2 (5 bases). The germline V and J ends were trimmed by 0 bases and 7 bases, with 15 bases remaining between them. CDR3 length equals 15 residues. Germline values: CDR1 MNHEY, CDR2 SVGAGI.

The chain employs TRBV7-2 and TRBJ1-3; D not certain. Germline loops: CDR1 SGHTA, CDR2 FQGNSA. The V and J ends lost 5 bases and 4 bases respectively, with 21 bases between them. The CDR3 totals 17 residues. The CDR3 reads CASSPPDWPRVGNTIYF. As DNA, the CDR3 is TGTGCCAGCAGCCCCCCGGACTGGCCGCGGGTAGGAAACACCATATATTTT.

This rearrangement joins TRBV30 to TRBJ2-7, with 14 nucleotides matching TRBD2. This CDR3 is built from 14 residues. The germline V gene encodes CDR1 GTSNPN and CDR2 SVGIG (reference sequence). J gave up 7 bases and V 3 bases, and 5 bases lay outside the gene matches. CDR3 DNA sequence: TGTGCCTGGAGGGGACTAGCGGGAGAGGGAGAGCAGTACTTC. Residues: CAWRGLAGEGEQYF.

This chain connects TRBV2 to TRBJ2-3; 7 bases line up with TRBD1. V shed 6 bases, J shed 2 bases, and the junction held 14 bases outside the gene matches. From germline, CDR1 is SNHLY and CDR2 FYNNEI. This CDR3 has 17 residues. CDR3 coding DNA: TGTGCCAGCAGGGAACGCCCCGGGACAGCAAACACAGATACGCAGTATTTT. This sequence encodes CASRERPGTANTDTQYF.

The rearrangement uses TRBV5-8 and TRBJ1-1, with TRBD1 identical over 8 bases. J lost 0 bases, V lost 4 bases, and 8 bases had no gene match. The CDR3 runs 16 residues. The germline CDR1 and CDR2 sequences are SGHTS and YDEGEE. The CDR3 DNA is TGTGCCAGCAGCACCCGACAGGGGATTATGAACACTGAAGCTTTCTTT. As protein: CASSTRQGIMNTEAFF.

The V gene is TRBV4-3, the J gene TRBJ2-1; D gene ambiguous. The ends were cut back, 0 bases at V and 0 bases at J, with 15 bases in the middle. CDR3 length: 18 amino acids. Germline CDR1 is LGHNA and CDR2 is YSLEER. The CDR3 DNA is TGCGCCAGCAGCCAAGATTCCCCCCCTTCAATCTCCTACAATGAGCAGTTCTTC. It codes for CASSQDSPPSISYNEQFF.

The chain is built from TRBV11-2 and TRBJ2-7; tentative D call: TRBD2 (5 bases). Looked up from germline, CDR1 is SGHAT and CDR2 is FQNNGV. The V and J ends lost 8 bases and 5 bases respectively, with 25 bases between them. The CDR3 is 16 residues long. As DNA, the CDR3 is TGTGCCAGCTTTGGTCCCTTTGTAACTAGAAGCAACGAGCAGTACTTC. Translated: CASFGPFVTRSNEQYF.

J is TRBJ1-2 and V is TRBV9; 8 nucleotides line up with TRBD1. The CDR3 is 14 amino acids. Trimming cost V 4 bases and J 2 bases; bases outside gene matches: 4. Germline CDR1 SGDLS, CDR2 YYNGEE. The CDR3 nucleotides are TGTGCCAGCAGCACCCGGACAGGGAACTATGGCTACACCTTC. It translates to CASSTRTGNYGYTF.

The gene calls are TRBV10-1 and TRBJ1-2, with 11 positions matching TRBD1. V was pared by 10 bases and J by 3 bases, with 13 bases of the junction left unmatched. The CDR3 spans 16 residues. Germline assignment: CDR1 WNHNN and CDR2 SYGVQD (reference sequence). The chain's CDR3 is CATTSGTGGIYYGYTF. CDR3 DNA: TGCGCCACCACCTCCGGGACAGGGGGTATTTACTATGGCTACACCTTC.

The genes are TRBV19 and TRBJ2-1; TRBD1 or TRBD2 may be the D gene (5 bases each). The V end was cut by 2 bases, the J end by 2 bases, with 13 bases between. Germline CDR1 is LNHDA and CDR2 is SQIVND (reference sequence). The CDR3 is made up of 16 amino acids. CDR3 in amino acids: CASSIRDAAAYNEQFF. In DNA form, the CDR3 reads TGTGCCAGTAGTATACGGGACGCCGCAGCCTACAATGAGCAGTTCTTC.

The rearrangement uses TRBV5-4 and TRBJ1-1; the D is unclear. The CDR3 has 13 residues. The V gene lost 4 bases and the J gene lost 0 bases, with 7 bases spanning the gap. From germline, CDR1 is SGHNT and CDR2 YYREEE (reference sequence). The CDR3 nucleotides read TGTGCCAGCAGCCCCGACGTGAACACTGAAGCTTTCTTT. It specifies CASSPDVNTEAFF.

The chain carries TRBV29-1 and TRBJ2-7; 9 nucleotides agree with TRBD2. The CDR3 sequence is 17 residues long. The V segment lost 6 bases and the J segment 8 bases; nucleotides outside the gene matches: 23. Germline-derived CDR1 and CDR2 are SQVTM and ANQGSEA. CDR3 nucleotides: TGCAGCGTCCTCCTCCGCGGGGCTAGCGGGATTAGGGGGCAGCAGTACTTC. This encodes CSVLLRGASGIRGQQYF.

This sequence joins TRBV5-5 and TRBJ2-1; no clear D. V gave up 2 bases and J gave up 0 bases, with 9 bases separating them. The V gene's germline CDR1 is SGHKS and CDR2 YYEKEE (reference sequence). There are 15 residues in the CDR3. The CDR3 DNA sequence: TGTGCCAGCAGCTTCGACGCGAACTCCTACAATGAGCAGTTCTTC. Translated: CASSFDANSYNEQFF.

The genes are TRBV14 and TRBJ2-2; D perhaps matches TRBD1 (6 bases). This CDR3 comprises 15 residues. The V end lost 0 bases, the J end lost 4 bases, and 9 bases lay between the germline ends. Germline assignment: CDR1 SGHDN and CDR2 FVKESK. The CDR3 sequence: CASSQDQGSTGELFF. CDR3 in DNA: TGTGCCAGCAGCCAAGACCAGGGGTCCACCGGGGAGCTGTTTTTT. The whole variable domain, remainder taken from reference TRBV14 and TRBJ2-2, is EAGVTQFPSHSVIEKGQTVTLRCDPISGHDNLYWYRRVMGKEIKFLLHFVKESKQDESGMPNNRFLAERTGGTYSTLKVQPAELEDSGVYFCASSQDQGSTGELFFGEGSRLTVL.

As regards this clone: Other nucleotide sequences from this sample produce the same CDR3. V gene TRBV2 combines with J gene TRBJ1-1, with D possibly TRBD1 on 6 matching bases. The CDR3 loop spans 14 amino acids. V lost 3 bases and J lost 0, with 8 bases in between. Germline V gives CDR1 SNHLY, CDR2 FYNNEI. The CDR3 DNA reads as TGTGCCAGCAGTGAGGACAGTTTGAACACTGAAGCTTTCTTT. It translates to CASSEDSLNTEAFF.

V usage is TRBV10-1 and J usage is TRBJ2-5; a weak D match, TRBD2 (5 bases). Trimming shortened V by 4 bases and J by 5 bases, and 11 bases separated the two germline ends. CDR1 is WNHNN, CDR2 SYGVQD, per germline (reference sequence). This CDR3 is built from 13 residues. The CDR3 loop reads CASSGDLAETQYF. CDR3 bases: TGCGCCAGCAGTGGTGACCTAGCCGAGACCCAGTACTTC.

The V gene is TRBV25-1, the J gene TRBJ2-2; 10 nucleotides align to TRBD2. V dropped 4 bases and J dropped 7; count of bases not matched to a gene: 6. The CDR3 totals 15 residues. The germline CDR1 and CDR2 sequences are MGHDK and SYGVNS. The CDR3 bases are TGTGCCAGCAGTGGGATTAGCGGGGGGAGCGGGGAGCTGTTTTTT. Translated, it gives CASSGISGGSGELFF.